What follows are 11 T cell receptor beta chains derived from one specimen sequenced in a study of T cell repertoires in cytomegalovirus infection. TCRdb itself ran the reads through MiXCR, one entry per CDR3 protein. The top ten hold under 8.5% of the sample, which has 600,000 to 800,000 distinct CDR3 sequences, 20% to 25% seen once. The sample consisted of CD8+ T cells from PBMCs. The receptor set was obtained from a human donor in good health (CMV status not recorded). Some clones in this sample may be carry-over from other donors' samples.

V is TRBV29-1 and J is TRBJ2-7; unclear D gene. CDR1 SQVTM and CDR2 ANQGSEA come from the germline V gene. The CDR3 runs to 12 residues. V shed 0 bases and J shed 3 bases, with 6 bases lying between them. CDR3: CSVEDLSYEQYF. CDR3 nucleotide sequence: TGCAGCGTTGAAGATCTCAGCTACGAGCAGTACTTC.

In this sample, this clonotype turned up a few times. The CDR3 bases are TGCAGCGTTGTCCCGGGAGGCACTGAAGCTTTCTTT. It codes for CSVVPGGTEAFF. The rearrangement joins TRBV29-1 to TRBJ1-1; no clear D gene. CDR3 length: 12 residues. The V and J ends lost 4 bases and 4 bases respectively, with 10 bases between them. CDR1 and CDR2 from the germline V gene are SQVTM and ANQGSEA.

CDR3 DNA sequence: TGTGCCAGCAGTTACTCGAGTAGGGCAGATACGCAGTATTTT. It specifies CASSYSSRADTQYF. The chain recombines TRBV6-6 with TRBJ2-3; D is unclear. Trimming removed 0 bases at V and 4 bases at J, with 8 bases between. In germline, CDR1 is MNHNY, CDR2 SVGAGI (reference sequence). CDR3 size: 14 residues.

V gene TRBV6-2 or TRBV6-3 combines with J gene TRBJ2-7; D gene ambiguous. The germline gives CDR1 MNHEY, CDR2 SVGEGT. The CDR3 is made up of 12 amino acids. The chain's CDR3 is CTSSSKHYEQYV. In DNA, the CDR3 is TGTACCAGCAGTTCCAAACACTACGAGCAGTACGTC.

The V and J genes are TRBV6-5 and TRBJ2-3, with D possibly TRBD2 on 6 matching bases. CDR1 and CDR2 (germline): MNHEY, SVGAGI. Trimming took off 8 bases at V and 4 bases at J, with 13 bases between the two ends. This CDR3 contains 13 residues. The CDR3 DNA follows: TGTGCCAGCCAACTAGCTCCGGCAGATACGCAGTATTTT. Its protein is CASQLAPADTQYF.

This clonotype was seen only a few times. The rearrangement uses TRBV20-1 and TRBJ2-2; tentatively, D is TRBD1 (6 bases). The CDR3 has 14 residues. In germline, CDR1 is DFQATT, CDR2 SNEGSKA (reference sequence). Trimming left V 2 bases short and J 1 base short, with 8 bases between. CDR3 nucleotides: TGCAGTGCTAGATGGACAGAGAACACCGGGGAGCTGTTTTTT. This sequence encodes CSARWTENTGELFF.

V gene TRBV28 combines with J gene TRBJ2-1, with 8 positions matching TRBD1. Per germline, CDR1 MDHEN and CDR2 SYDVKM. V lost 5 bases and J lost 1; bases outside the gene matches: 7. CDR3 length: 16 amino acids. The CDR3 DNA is TGTGCCAGCAGTCGAGTCCGGGACAGGTCCTACAATGAGCAGTTCTTC. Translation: CASSRVRDRSYNEQFF.

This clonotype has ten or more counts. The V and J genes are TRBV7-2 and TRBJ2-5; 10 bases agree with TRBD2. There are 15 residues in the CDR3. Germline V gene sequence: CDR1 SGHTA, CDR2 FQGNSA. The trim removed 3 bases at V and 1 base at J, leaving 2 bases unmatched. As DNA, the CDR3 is TGTGCCAGCAGCTTCGTAGCGGGGGGCCAAGAGACCCAGTACTTC. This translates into CASSFVAGGQETQYF.

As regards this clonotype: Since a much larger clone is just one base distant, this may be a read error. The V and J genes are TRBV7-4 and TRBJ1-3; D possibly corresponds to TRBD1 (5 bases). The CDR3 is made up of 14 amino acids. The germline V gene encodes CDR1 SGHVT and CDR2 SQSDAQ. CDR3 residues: CASSYRDEGNTICF. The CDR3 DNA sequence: TGTGCCAGCAGCTACCGGGACGAGGGAAACACCATATGTTTT.

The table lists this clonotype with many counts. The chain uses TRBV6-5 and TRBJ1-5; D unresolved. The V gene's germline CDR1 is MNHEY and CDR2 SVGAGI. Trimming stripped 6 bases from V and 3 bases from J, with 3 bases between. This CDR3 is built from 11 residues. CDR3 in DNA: TGTGCCAGCAGGCACAATCAGCCCCAGCATTTT. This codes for CASRHNQPQHF.

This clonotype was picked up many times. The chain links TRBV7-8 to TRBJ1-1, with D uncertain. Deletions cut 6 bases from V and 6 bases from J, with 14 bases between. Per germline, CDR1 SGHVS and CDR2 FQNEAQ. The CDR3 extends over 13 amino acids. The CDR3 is CASRPLPVAEAFF. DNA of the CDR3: TGTGCCAGCAGGCCCCTGCCGGTTGCTGAAGCTTTCTTT. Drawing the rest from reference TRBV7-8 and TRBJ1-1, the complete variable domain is GAGVSQSPRYKVAKRGQDVALRCDPISGHVSLFWYQQALGQGPEFLTYFQNEAQLDKSGLPSDRFFAERPEGSVSTLKIQRTQQEDSAVYLCASRPLPVAEAFFGQGTRLTVV.